The 8 T cell receptor beta chains given below trace back to one sample, sequenced in a study of early T cells in non-severe SARS-CoV-2 infection. One entry per CDR3 protein, called by TCRdb with MiXCR from the 5' RACE reads. The table lists about 33,000 distinct CDR3 sequences, about 5% of them singletons. Sequencing was carried out using whole blood. The receptors come from an adult who was a healthcare worker with PCR-confirmed SARS-CoV-2 infection or an uninfected control (not recorded which).

This clonotype has ten or more counts. The chain links TRBV4-2 to TRBJ1-6, with 8 bases matching TRBD1. V gave up 0 bases and J gave up 9 bases; unmatched junction bases: 7. The CDR3 spans 16 residues. CDR1 and CDR2 (germline): LGHNA, YNFKEQ. The CDR3 bases are TGTGCCAGCAGCCAAGATTTCAGGGGGCCATCTTCACCCCTCCACTTT. This encodes CASSQDFRGPSSPLHF.

The table lists this clonotype with many counts. The chain has TRBV6-6 and TRBJ1-4; 9 bases map to TRBD1. The CDR3 runs 20 residues. Per germline, CDR1 MNHNY and CDR2 SVGAGI (reference sequence). With 5 bases clipped from V and 12 bases from J, the junction kept 28 bases outside the gene matches. CDR3 protein: CASSPTGQGPLNRQEWELFF. The CDR3 coding sequence is TGTGCCAGCAGTCCTACCGGACAGGGGCCCCTTAATAGGCAAGAATGGGAACTGTTTTTT.

This clonotype was observed a single time. A much larger clonotype is one base distant, so this may be a read error. The chain uses TRBV2 and TRBJ2-7; 9 nucleotides line up with TRBD1. The CDR3 length is 14 residues. The J segment lost 7 bases and the V segment lost 8 bases, leaving 12 bases of the junction unmatched. CDR1 SNHLY and CDR2 FYNNEI come from the germline V gene. Here the CDR3 reads CASWAGTGPLEQYF. As DNA, the CDR3 is TGTGCCAGCTGGGCCGGGACAGGGCCATTGGAGCAGTACTTC.

The sample holds many counts of this clonotype. This chain uses TRBV7-2 with TRBJ1-2; no clear D. The germline gives CDR1 SGHTA, CDR2 FQGNSA. The CDR3 loop spans 11 amino acids. With 5 bases removed from V and 9 bases from J, the gap between germline ends came to 10 bases. The CDR3 region is CASSLIQRYTF. As DNA, the CDR3 is TGTGCCAGCAGCCTAATACAGCGCTACACCTTC. Complete variable domain (other parts from reference TRBV7-2 and TRBJ1-2): GAGVSQSPSNKVTEKGKDVELRCDPISGHTALYWYRQSLGQGLEFLIYFQGNSAPDKSGLPSDRFSAERTGGSVSTLTIQRTQQEDSAVYLCASSLIQRYTFGSGTRLTVV.

This chain links TRBV4-1 with TRBJ1-5; D ambiguous. The V end was cut by 1 base, the J end by 3 bases, with 4 bases between. Germline V gene sequence: CDR1 MGHRA, CDR2 YSYEKL. This CDR3 is 13 amino acids long. Here the CDR3 DNA reads TGCGCCAGCAGCCAAGGGGCCAATCAGCCCCAGCATTTT. It yields the protein CASSQGANQPQHF.

Ten or more counts support this clonotype. This chain connects TRBV2 to TRBJ1-5, with 9 nucleotides matching TRBD1. The V gene end was trimmed by 6 bases and the J gene end by 5 bases; junction bases not matched to a gene: 11. The germline CDR1 and CDR2 sequences are SNHLY and FYNNEI. CDR3 size: 16 residues. The CDR3 sequence: CASSGPGQGPYQPQHF. The CDR3 region has the DNA TGTGCCAGCAGCGGACCGGGACAGGGCCCTTATCAGCCCCAGCATTTT.

The gene calls are TRBV12-3 or TRBV12-4 and TRBJ1-2; 9 nucleotides line up with TRBD1. The junction had 2 bases not matched to a gene; V was cut back by 4 bases and J by 5 bases. The CDR3 has 13 amino acids. CDR3 bases: TGTGCCAGCAGTTGGGGACAGGGATATGGCTACACCTTC. This gives the protein CASSWGQGYGYTF.

This clonotype was seen ten or more times. CDR3 amino acids: CASSTPGLTTGELFF. As DNA, the CDR3 is TGTGCCAGCAGCACTCCCGGACTAACCACCGGGGAGCTGTTTTTT. The chain carries TRBV7-2 and TRBJ2-2; the D gene is possibly TRBD2 (6 bases). V gave up 5 bases and J gave up 4 bases, with 14 bases separating them. The CDR3 runs 15 residues. Germline V gene sequence: CDR1 SGHTA, CDR2 FQGNSA.